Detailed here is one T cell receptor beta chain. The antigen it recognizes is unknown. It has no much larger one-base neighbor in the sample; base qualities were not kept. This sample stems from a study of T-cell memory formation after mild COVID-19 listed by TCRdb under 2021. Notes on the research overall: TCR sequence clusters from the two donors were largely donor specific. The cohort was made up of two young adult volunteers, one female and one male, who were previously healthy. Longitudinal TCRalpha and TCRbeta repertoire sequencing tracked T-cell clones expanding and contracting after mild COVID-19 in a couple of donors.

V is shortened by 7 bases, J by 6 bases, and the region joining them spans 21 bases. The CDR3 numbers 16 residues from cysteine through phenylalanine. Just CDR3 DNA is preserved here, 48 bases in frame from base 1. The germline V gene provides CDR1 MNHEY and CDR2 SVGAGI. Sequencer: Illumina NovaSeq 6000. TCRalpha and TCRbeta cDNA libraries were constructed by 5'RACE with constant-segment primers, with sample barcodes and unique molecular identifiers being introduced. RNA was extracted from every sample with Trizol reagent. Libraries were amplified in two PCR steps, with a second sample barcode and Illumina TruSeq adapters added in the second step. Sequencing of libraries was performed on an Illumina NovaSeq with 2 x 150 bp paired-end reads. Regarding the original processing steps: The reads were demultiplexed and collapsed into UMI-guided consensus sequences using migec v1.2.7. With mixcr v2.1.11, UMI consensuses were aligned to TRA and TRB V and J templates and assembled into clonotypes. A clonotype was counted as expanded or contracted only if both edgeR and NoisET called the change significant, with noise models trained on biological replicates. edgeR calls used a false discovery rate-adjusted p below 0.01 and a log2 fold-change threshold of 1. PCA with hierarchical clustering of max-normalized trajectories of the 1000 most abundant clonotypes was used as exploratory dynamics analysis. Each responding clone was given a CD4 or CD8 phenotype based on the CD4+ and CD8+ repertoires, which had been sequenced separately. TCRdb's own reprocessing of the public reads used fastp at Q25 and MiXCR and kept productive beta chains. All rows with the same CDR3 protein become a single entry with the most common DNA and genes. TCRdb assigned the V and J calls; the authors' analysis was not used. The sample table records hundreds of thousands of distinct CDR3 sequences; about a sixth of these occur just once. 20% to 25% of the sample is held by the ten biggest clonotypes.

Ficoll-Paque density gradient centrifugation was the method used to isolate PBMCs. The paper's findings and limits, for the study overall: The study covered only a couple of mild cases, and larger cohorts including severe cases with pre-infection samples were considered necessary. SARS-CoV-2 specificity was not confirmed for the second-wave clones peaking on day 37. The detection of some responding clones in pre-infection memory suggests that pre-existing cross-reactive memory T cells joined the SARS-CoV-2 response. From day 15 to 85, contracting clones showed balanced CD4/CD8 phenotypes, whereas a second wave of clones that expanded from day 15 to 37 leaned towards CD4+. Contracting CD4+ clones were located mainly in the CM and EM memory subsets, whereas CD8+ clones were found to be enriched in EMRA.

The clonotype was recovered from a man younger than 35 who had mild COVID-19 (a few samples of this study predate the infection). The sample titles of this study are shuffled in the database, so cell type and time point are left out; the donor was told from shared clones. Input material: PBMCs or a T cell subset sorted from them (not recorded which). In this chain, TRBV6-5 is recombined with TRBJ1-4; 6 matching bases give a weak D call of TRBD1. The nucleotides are TGTGCCAGCAAGGGTAGGGGGGCCGTCGGGTATGAAAAACTGTTTTTT. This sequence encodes CASKGRGAVGYEKLFF.